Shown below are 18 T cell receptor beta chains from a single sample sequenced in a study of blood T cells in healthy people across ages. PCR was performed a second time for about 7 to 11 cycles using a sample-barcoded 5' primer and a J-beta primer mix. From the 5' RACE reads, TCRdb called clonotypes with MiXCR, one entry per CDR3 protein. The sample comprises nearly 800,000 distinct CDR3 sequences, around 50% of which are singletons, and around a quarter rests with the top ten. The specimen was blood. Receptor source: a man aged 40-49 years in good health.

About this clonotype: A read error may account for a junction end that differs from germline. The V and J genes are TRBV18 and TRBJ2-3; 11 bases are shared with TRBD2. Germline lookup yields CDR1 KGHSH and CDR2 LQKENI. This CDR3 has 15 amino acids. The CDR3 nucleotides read TGTGCCCGCTCACAAACTAGCGGGAGCGCAGATACGCAGTATTTT. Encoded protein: CARSQTSGSADTQYF.

The CDR3 region is CASSPVPGGSTEAFF. The CDR3 DNA follows: TGTGCCAGCTCACCAGTGCCAGGAGGGAGCACTGAAGCTTTCTTT. The rearrangement links TRBV18 to TRBJ1-1; D is uncertain. This CDR3 comprises 15 residues. Germline V CDR1 and CDR2: KGHSH, LQKENI. V lost 2 bases, J lost 4 bases, and 14 bases lay in between. The variable domain in full, completed from reference TRBV18 and TRBJ1-1, reads NAGVMQNPRHLVRRRGQEARLRCSPMKGHSHVYWYRQLPEEGLKFMVYLQKENIIDESGMPKERFSAEFPKEGPSILRIQQVVRGDSAAYFCASSPVPGGSTEAFFGQGTRLTVV.

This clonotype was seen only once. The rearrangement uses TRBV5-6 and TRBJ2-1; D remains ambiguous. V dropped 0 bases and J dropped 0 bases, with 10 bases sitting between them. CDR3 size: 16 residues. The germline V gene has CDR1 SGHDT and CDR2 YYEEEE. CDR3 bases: TGTGCCAGCAGCTTGGATGCAGGAAGCTCCTACAATGAGCAGTTCTTC. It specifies CASSLDAGSSYNEQFF. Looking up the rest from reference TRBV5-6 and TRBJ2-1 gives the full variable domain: DAGVTQSPTHLIKTRGQQVTLRCSPKSGHDTVSWYQQALGQGPQFIFQYYEEEERQRGNFPDRFSGHQFPNYSSELNVNALLLGDSALYLCASSLDAGSSYNEQFFGPGTRLTVL.

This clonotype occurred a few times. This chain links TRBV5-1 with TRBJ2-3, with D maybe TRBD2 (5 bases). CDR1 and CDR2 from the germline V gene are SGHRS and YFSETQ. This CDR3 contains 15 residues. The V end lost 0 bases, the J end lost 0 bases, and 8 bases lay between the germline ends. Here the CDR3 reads CASSLDGGSTDTQYF. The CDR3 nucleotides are TGCGCCAGCAGCTTGGACGGCGGGAGCACAGATACGCAGTATTTT.

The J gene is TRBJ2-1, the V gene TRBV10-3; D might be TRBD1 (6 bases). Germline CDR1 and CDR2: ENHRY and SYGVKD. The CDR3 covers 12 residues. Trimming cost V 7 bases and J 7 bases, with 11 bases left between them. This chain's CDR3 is CAIKQGSNEQFF. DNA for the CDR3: TGTGCCATCAAGCAGGGGTCGAATGAGCAGTTCTTC.

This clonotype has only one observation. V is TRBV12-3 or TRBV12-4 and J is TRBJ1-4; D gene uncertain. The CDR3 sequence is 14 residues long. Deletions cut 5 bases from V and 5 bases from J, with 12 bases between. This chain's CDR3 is CASSVMDSNEKLFF. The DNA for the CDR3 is TGTGCCAGCAGTGTCATGGACTCCAATGAAAAACTGTTTTTT.

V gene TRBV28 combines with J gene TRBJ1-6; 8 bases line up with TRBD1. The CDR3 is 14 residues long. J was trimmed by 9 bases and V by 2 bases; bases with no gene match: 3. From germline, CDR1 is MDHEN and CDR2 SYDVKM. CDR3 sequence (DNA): TGTGCCAGCAGTTTACAGGGGGCGATTTCACCCCTCCACTTT. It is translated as CASSLQGAISPLHF.

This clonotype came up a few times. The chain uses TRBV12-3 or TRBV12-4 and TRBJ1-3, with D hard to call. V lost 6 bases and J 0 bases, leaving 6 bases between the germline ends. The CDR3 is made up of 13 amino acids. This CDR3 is CASSSSSGNTIYF. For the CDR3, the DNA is TGTGCCAGCAGCAGTAGCTCTGGAAACACCATATATTTT.

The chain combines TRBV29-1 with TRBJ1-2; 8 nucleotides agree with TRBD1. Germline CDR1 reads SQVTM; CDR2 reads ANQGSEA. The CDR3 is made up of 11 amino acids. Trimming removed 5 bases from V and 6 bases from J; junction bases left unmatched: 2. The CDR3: CSVRTGNGYTF. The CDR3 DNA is TGCAGCGTTAGGACAGGGAATGGCTACACCTTC. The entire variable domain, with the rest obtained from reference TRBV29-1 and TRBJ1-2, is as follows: SAVISQKPSRDICQRGTSLTIQCQVDSQVTMMFWYRQQPGQSLTLIATANQGSEATYESGFVIDKFPISRPNLTFSTLTVSNMSPEDSSIYLCSVRTGNGYTFGSGTRLTVV.

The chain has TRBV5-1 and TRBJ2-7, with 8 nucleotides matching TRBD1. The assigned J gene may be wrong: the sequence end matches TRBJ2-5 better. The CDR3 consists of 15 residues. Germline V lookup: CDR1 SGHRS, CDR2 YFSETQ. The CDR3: CASSPQDRAGETQYF. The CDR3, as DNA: TGCGCCAGCAGCCCCCAGGACAGGGCGGGAGAGACCCAGTACTTC.

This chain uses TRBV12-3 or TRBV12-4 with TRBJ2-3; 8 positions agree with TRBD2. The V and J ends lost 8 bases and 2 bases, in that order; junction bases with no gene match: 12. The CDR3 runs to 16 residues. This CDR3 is CASSLSLAGITDTQYF. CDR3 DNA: TGTGCCAGCTCTTTATCCCTAGCGGGTATCACAGATACGCAGTATTTT.

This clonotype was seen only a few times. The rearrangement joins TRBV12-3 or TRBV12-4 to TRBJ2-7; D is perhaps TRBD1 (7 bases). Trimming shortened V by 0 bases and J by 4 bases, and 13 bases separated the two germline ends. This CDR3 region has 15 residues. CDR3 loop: CASSLAVAGGYEQYF. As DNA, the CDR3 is TGTGCCAGCAGTTTAGCGGTAGCAGGGGGGTACGAGCAGTACTTC.

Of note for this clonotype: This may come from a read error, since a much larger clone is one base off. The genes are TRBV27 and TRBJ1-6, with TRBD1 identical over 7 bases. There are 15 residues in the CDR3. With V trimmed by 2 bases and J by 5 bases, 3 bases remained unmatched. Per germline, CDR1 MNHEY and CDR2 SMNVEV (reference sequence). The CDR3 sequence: CASSLTGEDNSPLHF. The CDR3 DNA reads TGTGCCAGCAGTTTAACAGGGGAGGATAATTCACCCCTCCACTTT.

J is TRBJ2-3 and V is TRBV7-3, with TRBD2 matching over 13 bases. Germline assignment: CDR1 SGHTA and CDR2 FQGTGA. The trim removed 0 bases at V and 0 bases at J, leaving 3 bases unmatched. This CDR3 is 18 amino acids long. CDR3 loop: CASSLTGLAGRSTDTQYF. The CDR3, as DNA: TGTGCCAGCAGCTTAACGGGACTAGCGGGGAGAAGCACAGATACGCAGTATTTT. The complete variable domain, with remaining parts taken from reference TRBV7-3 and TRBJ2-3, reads GAGVSQTPSNKVTEKGKYVELRCDPISGHTALYWYRQSLGQGPEFLIYFQGTGAADDSGLPNDRFFAVRPEGSVSTLKIQRTERGDSAVYLCASSLTGLAGRSTDTQYFGPGTRLTVL.

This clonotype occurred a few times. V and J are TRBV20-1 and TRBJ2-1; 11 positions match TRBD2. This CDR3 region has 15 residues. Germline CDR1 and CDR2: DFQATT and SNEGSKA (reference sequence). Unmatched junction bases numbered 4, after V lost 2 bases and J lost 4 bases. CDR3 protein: CSARLSGRVYNEQFF. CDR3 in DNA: TGCAGTGCTAGACTTAGCGGGAGGGTATACAATGAGCAGTTCTTC.

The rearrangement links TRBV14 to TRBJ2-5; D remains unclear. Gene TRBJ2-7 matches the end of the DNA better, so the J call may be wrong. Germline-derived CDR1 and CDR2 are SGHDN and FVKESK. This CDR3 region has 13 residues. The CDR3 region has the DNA TGTGCCAGCAGCCAAGATATAGCTTCCGAGCAGTACTTC. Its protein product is CASSQDIASEQYF.

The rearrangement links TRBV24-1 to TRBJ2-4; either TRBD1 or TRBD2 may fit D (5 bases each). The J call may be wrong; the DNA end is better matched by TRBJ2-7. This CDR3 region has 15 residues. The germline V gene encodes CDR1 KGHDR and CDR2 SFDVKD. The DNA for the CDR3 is TGTGCCACCAGTTCGGGGCTATCGGGGCTCTACGAGCAGTACTTC. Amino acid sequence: CATSSGLSGLYEQYF.

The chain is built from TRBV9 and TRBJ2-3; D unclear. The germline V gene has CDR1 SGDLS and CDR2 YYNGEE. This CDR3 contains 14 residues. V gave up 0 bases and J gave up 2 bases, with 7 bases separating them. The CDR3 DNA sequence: TGTGCCAGCAGCGTAGAAGCCTTCACAGATACGCAGTATTTT. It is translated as CASSVEAFTDTQYF.